A single sample gave rise to the 5 T cell receptor beta chains below, sequenced in a study of blood T cell repertoires in COVID-19. TCRdb's table, derived via immunoSEQ multiplex PCR, lists solely in-frame clones and lacks some. Of approximately 290,000 clones detected, roughly 84% appear once; the ten largest clones hold about 15%. Sample: peripheral blood. These receptors all come from a person aged 65-85 years with COVID-19, enrolled during active disease.

The chain uses TRBV3-1 (or the pseudogene TRBV3-2) and TRBJ2-1, with 12 bases identical to TRBD2. Germline CDR1 and CDR2: LGHDT and YNNKEL (reference sequence). The V segment lost 3 bases and the J segment 7 bases; nucleotides outside the gene matches: 16. The CDR3 length is 19 residues. The CDR3 region is CASSHFHPMTSGSSNEQFF. In DNA, the CDR3 is TGTGCCAGCAGCCACTTTCACCCAATGACTAGCGGGAGTTCGAATGAGCAGTTCTTC.

A note on this clone: Other DNA sequences in this sample translate to the same CDR3. The chain couples TRBV3-1 (or the pseudogene TRBV3-2) to TRBJ1-5, with TRBD1 matching 11 bases. CDR3 length equals 15 residues. Germline lookup yields CDR1 LGHDT and CDR2 YNNKEL (reference sequence). Trimming cost V 1 base and J 7 bases; bases outside gene matches: 3. CDR3 DNA sequence: TGTGCCAGCAGCCAAGGGACAGGGGGCCGCCAGCCCCAGCATTTT. As protein: CASSQGTGGRQPQHF.

The rearrangement joins TRBV7-9 to TRBJ2-6, with D unresolved. The V gene's germline CDR1 is SEHNR and CDR2 FQNEAQ (reference sequence). This CDR3 has 15 amino acids. The V gene lost 6 bases and the J gene lost 1 base, with 10 bases spanning the gap. Here the CDR3 reads CASSYQASGANVLTF. The DNA for the CDR3 is TGTGCCAGCAGTTACCAGGCTTCTGGGGCCAACGTCCTGACTTTC.

The chain links TRBV2 to TRBJ2-2; D is uncertain. The germline gives CDR1 SNHLY, CDR2 FYNNEI. The CDR3 spans 15 residues. Trimming left V 5 bases short and J 2 bases short, with 12 bases between. The CDR3 sequence is CASSRGGSNTGELFF. The CDR3 nucleotides read TGTGCCAGCAGTCGTGGCGGATCTAACACCGGGGAGCTGTTTTTT. Full variable domain (outside the CDR3, taken from reference TRBV2 and TRBJ2-2): EPEVTQTPSHQVTQMGQEVILRCVPISNHLYFYWYRQILGQKVEFLVSFYNNEISEKSEIFDDQFSVERPDGSNFTLKIRSTKLEDSAMYFCASSRGGSNTGELFFGEGSRLTVL.

The chain joins TRBV28 to TRBJ1-2; no clear D. V was clipped by 4 bases and J by 6 bases, with 15 bases between them. The CDR3 loop spans 14 amino acids. Germline V gene lookup returns CDR1 MDHEN and CDR2 SYDVKM. Here the CDR3 reads CASSSSGPHHGYTF. The CDR3 DNA sequence: TGTGCCAGCAGTTCCAGCGGGCCCCATCATGGCTACACCTTC.